The sequence of this T cell receptor beta chain was determined in a study of blood T cell repertoires in COVID-19. Whole-study context: In each case, the material was cDNA or gDNA derived from T cells, B-cell-depleted T cells, or PBMCs.

Assay: immunoSEQ multiplex PCR; the TCRdb copy retains only in-frame clones and omits some. The data contain around 92,000 clones, about 82% of them singletons. CDR3 length: 13 residues. The germline V gene has CDR1 SGHTS and CDR2 YDEGEE. V shed 0 bases and J shed 5 bases, with 9 bases lying between them. Sequencing was performed on peripheral blood. The chain employs TRBV5-8 and TRBJ2-7, with D possibly being TRBD1 (6 bases). The receptor was isolated from a human donor in a cohort sampled during active COVID-19. CDR3 residues: CASSLARTDEQYF. The CDR3 DNA reads TGTGCCAGCAGCTTGGCCAGGACAGACGAGCAGTACTTC. The entire variable domain, with the rest obtained from reference TRBV5-8 and TRBJ2-7, is as follows: EAGVTQSPTHLIKTRGQQATLRCSPISGHTSVYWYQQALGLGLQFLLWYDEGEERNRGNFPPRFSGRQFPNYSSELNVNALELEDSALYLCASSLARTDEQYFGPGTRLTVT.